The source of this T cell receptor (beta chain) is a study of beta chain features in type 1 diabetes. Isolation of CD4+ naive, central memory, regulatory and stem cell-like memory cells was achieved by sorting via CD45RO/CCR7/CD25/CD127/CD95/CD27. This clone was counted only a few times. No antigen is known for it. The junction and the germline gene differ at one end; a read error may be behind it. CDR3 length equals 15 residues. Germline assignment: CDR1 SSHAT and CDR2 FNYEAQ (reference sequence). The whole isolated RNA underwent reverse transcription, so sequencing captured expressed TCRB transcripts. Assay: immunoSEQ multiplex PCR; the TCRdb copy retains only in-frame clones and omits some. This table holds about 700,000 clones, roughly an eighth found once. Whole-study findings and limits: The study found fewer insertions and more deletions at VDJ junctions in type 1 diabetes patients. In comparison with healthy donors, patients had naive, central memory and Treg TCRB repertoires that appeared more similar. Shorter TCRB CDR3s, moderately but significantly so, were found in Type 1 diabetes patients in all four CD4+ subsets.

The rearrangement uses TRBV7-7 and TRBJ2-1, with 11 bases fitting TRBD1. The source material was naive CD4+ T cells from blood. The clonotype originates from a man between 18 and 35 years old with type 1 diabetes. CDR3 sequence: CASSSGTGGTNEQFF. DNA for the CDR3: TGTGCTAGCAGCTCCGGGACAGGGGGAACCAATGAGCAGTTCTTC.